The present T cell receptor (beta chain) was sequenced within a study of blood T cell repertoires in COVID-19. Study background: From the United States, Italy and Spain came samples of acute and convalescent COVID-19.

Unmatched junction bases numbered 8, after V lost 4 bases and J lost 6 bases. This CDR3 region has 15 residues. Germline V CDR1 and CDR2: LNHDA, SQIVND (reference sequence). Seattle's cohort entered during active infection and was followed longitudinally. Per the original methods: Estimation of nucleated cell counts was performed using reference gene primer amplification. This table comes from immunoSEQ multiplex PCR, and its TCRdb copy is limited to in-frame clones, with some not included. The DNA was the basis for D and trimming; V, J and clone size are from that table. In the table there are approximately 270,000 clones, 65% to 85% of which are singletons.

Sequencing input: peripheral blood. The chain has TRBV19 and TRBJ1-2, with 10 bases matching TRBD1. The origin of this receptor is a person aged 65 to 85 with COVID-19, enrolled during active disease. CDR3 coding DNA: TGTGCCAGTAGTACTGGACAGGGGGTTATCAATGGCTACACCTTC. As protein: CASSTGQGVINGYTF.